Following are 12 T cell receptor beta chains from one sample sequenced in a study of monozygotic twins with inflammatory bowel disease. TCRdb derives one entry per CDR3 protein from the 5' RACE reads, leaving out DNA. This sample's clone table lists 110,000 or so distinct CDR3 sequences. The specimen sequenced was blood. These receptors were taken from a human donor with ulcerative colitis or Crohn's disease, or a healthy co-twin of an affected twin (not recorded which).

CDR3 region: CASSPRMGNEQFF. The gene calls are TRBV18 and TRBJ2-1. The CDR3 consists of 13 residues. Germline-derived CDR1 and CDR2 are KGHSH and LQKENI.

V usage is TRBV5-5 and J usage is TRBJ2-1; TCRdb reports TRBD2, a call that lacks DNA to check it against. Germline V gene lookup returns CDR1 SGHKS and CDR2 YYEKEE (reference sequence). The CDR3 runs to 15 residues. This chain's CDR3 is CASSFSGGSPNEQFF.

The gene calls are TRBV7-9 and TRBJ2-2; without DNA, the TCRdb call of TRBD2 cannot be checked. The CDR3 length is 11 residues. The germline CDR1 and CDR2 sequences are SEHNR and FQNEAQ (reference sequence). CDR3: CASSLLPELFF.

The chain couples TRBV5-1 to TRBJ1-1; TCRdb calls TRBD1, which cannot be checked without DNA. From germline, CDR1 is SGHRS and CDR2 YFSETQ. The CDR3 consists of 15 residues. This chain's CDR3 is CAGSLQGRVDTEAFF.

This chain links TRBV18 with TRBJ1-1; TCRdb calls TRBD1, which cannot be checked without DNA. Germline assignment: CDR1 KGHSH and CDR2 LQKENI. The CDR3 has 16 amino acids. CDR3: CASSPPYRESGTEAFF.

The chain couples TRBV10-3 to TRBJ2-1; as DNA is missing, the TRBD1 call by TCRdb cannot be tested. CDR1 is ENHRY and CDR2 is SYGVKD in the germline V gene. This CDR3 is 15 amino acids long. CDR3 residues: CAISEGQGTYNEQFF.

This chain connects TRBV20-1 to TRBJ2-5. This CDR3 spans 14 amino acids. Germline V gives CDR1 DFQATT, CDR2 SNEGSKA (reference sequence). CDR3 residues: CSAVENSYQETQYF.

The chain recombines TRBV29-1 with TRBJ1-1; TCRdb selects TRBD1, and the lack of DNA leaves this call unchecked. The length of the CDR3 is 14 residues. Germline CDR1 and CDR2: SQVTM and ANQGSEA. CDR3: CSAKGVGVNTEAFF. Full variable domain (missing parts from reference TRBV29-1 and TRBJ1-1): SAVISQKPSRDICQRGTSLTIQCQVDSQVTMMFWYRQQPGQSLTLIATANQGSEATYESGFVIDKFPISRPNLTFSTLTVSNMSPEDSSIYLCSAKGVGVNTEAFFGQGTRLTVV.

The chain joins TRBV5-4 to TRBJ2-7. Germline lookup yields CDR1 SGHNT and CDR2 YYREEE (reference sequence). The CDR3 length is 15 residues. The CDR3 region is CASRPRTEQRGEQYF.

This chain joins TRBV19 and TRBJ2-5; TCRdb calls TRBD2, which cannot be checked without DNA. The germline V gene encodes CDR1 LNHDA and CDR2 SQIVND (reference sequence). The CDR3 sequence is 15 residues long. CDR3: CASSIQRGPQETQYF.

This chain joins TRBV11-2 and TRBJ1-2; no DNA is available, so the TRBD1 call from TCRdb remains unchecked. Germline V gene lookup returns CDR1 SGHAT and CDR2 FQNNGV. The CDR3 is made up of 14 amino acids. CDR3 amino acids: CASSLDRASYGYTF.

CDR3 loop: CASSHWDRGEGGYTF. The chain recombines TRBV3-1 with TRBJ1-2; the D call from TCRdb, TRBD1, cannot be confirmed without DNA. CDR3 length equals 15 residues. Germline CDR1 is LGHDT and CDR2 is YNNKEL (reference sequence).